This T cell receptor (beta chain) was documented in a study of regulatory T cells in long-lasting Graves disease. Across the whole study: For a period under 3 months, newly diagnosed Graves' patients had taken antithyroid drugs. Study-wide points: New patients shared roughly 960 public clonotypes, and persistent patients shared more, with about 2,700. TRBV28, TRBJ1-2 and TRBJ2-5 were favored in persistent disease.

A word on this clonotype: What it recognizes is unknown.

Arm-PCR of CDR3 regions and iRepertoire HTBI primers were used to build TCR beta libraries. Using its own MiXCR run on the multiplex PCR reads, TCRdb lists one record per CDR3 protein. The repertoire holds about 620,000 distinct CDR3 sequences, with roughly 15% as singletons. Time point indicated: newly diagnosed GD, antithyroid drugs for less than 3 months. Following extraction of RNA from PBMCs, that RNA was used to make the TCR library. V was clipped by 5 bases and J by 6 bases; unmatched bases: 11. Per germline, CDR1 LGHDT and CDR2 YNNKEL (reference sequence). The CDR3 is 15 residues long. The same data also went into a second study, on T cells in Graves' hyperthyroidism and ophthalmopathy.

This receptor was obtained from a woman younger than 45 with Graves disease. The material was peripheral blood mononuclear cells (PBMCs), obtained at new diagnosis, from a patient treated with antithyroid drugs. The chain joins TRBV3-1 to TRBJ2-7; 9 nucleotides line up with TRBD2. CDR3 in DNA: TGTGCCAGCAGCTATGGGGGACTAGCAAAGGGCGAGCAGTACTTC. It codes for CASSYGGLAKGEQYF.